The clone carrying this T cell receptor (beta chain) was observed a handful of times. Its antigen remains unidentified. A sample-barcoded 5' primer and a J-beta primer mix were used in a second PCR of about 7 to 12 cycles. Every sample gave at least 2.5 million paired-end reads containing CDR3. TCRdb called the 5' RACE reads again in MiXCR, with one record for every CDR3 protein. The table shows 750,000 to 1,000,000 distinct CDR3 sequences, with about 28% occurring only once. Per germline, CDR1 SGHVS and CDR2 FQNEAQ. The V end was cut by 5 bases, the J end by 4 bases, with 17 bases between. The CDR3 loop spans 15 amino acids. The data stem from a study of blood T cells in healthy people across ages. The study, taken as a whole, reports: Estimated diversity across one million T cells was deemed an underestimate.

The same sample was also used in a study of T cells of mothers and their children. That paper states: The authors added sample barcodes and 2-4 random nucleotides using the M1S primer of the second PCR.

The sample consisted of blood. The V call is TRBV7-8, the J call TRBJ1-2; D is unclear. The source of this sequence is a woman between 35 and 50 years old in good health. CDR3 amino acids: CASSPPIYQIYGYTF. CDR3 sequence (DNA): TGTGCCAGCAGCCCCCCGATTTACCAGATCTATGGCTACACCTTC.